One sample yielded the 25 T cell receptor beta chains listed below, sequenced in a study of blood T cells in healthy people across ages. A second PCR of 7 to 11 cycles used a sample-barcoded 5' primer and a J-beta primer mix. Via MiXCR, TCRdb re-called the 5' RACE reads, giving one row per CDR3 protein. The sample shows around 1,600,000 distinct CDR3 sequences, about 42% of them seen only once. Sequencing input: blood. The receptors shown here come from a woman aged 18 to 35 in good health.

The rearrangement links TRBV28 to TRBJ2-4; the match to TRBD2 covers 9 bases. The last part of the DNA fits TRBJ2-7 better; the J call may be wrong. Per the germline V gene, CDR1 is MDHEN and CDR2 is SYDVKM. The CDR3 is 16 residues long. This chain's CDR3 is CASSRQASGASYEQYF. The CDR3 region has the DNA TGTGCCAGCAGCCGCCAGGCTAGCGGGGCCTCCTACGAGCAGTACTTC.

This clonotype was observed a handful of times. This chain connects TRBV27 to TRBJ2-3; 7 bases align to TRBD2. The CDR3 sequence is 17 residues long. V shed 2 bases, J shed 0 bases, and the junction held 8 bases outside the gene matches. Germline assignment: CDR1 MNHEY and CDR2 SMNVEV (reference sequence). The CDR3, as DNA: TGTGCCAGCAGTTTACTAGCGGCAGCCTTTAGCACAGATACGCAGTATTTT. This gives the protein CASSLLAAAFSTDTQYF.

The gene calls are TRBV29-1 and TRBJ2-5, with 15 bases that match TRBD2. The CDR3 spans 13 residues. With V trimmed by 7 bases and J by 11 bases, 8 bases remained unmatched. CDR1 is SQVTM and CDR2 is ANQGSEA in the germline V gene. The CDR3 reads CSGEGLAGGEQYF. For the CDR3, the DNA is TGCAGCGGGGAGGGACTAGCGGGAGGAGAGCAGTACTTC.

This chain joins TRBV7-9 and TRBJ1-4; D is undetermined. CDR1 SEHNR and CDR2 FQNEAQ come from the germline V gene (reference sequence). CDR3 size: 14 residues. Trimming removed 5 bases at V and 8 bases at J, with 15 bases between. The DNA for the CDR3 is TGTGCCAGCAGCGCGCGTTCCCTAGGAGAAAAACTGTTTTTT. As protein: CASSARSLGEKLFF.

The chain recombines TRBV9 with TRBJ2-3, with D maybe TRBD2 (6 bases). V gave up 0 bases and J gave up 3 bases, with 11 bases separating them. CDR3 length: 15 amino acids. Germline lookup yields CDR1 SGDLS and CDR2 YYNGEE. This chain's CDR3 is CASSVGGERTDTQYF. The CDR3 DNA sequence: TGTGCCAGCAGCGTAGGGGGGGAAAGGACAGATACGCAGTATTTT.

This clonotype has a handful of counts. This sequence joins TRBV7-9 and TRBJ2-7, with 7 nucleotides matching TRBD1. Germline V gene sequence: CDR1 SEHNR, CDR2 FQNEAQ (reference sequence). The CDR3 runs to 15 residues. The junction had 13 bases not matched to a gene; V was cut back by 1 base and J by 10 bases. CDR3 nucleotide sequence: TGTGCCAGCAGCTTAGTGGGTGAGACAGGGCGACCACAGTACTTC. Translated: CASSLVGETGRPQYF.

This rearrangement joins TRBV20-1 to TRBJ1-5, with D unclear. CDR3 length: 14 amino acids. The V gene lost 2 bases and the J gene lost 4 bases, with 12 bases spanning the gap. CDR1 and CDR2 (germline): DFQATT, SNEGSKA (reference sequence). Here the CDR3 DNA reads TGCAGTGCTAGACCCGATGGAACGAATCAGCCCCAGCATTTT. As protein: CSARPDGTNQPQHF.

As regards this clonotype: One base away lies a much larger clone, so this may be a sequencing read error. CDR3 residues: CASSQKGLAGTDTQYF. CDR3 DNA: TGCGCCAGCAGCCAAAAAGGACTAGCGGGCACAGATACGCAGTATTTT. The V call is TRBV4-3, the J call TRBJ2-3; the match to TRBD2 covers 10 bases. CDR1 and CDR2 (germline): LGHNA, YSLEER. Trimming cost V 2 bases and J 1 base; bases outside gene matches: 3. The CDR3 extends over 16 amino acids.

This clonotype has a count of ten or more. The V and J genes are TRBV7-2 and TRBJ2-1, with D uncertain. Trimming took 1 base from V and 2 from J, leaving 9 bases between them. The V gene's germline CDR1 is SGHTA and CDR2 FQGNSA. The CDR3 is made up of 15 amino acids. In nucleotides, the CDR3 is TGTGCCAGCAGCTTAGGGTTAGGGACCTACAATGAGCAGTTCTTC. It encodes CASSLGLGTYNEQFF.

J is TRBJ1-1 and V is TRBV6-5; possible D gene TRBD1, 5 bases. The CDR3 spans 14 residues. The ends were cut back, 7 bases at V and 1 base at J, with 13 bases in the middle. Germline V gene data show CDR1 as MNHEY and CDR2 as SVGAGI. The CDR3 bases are TGTGCCAGCATCGACAGCATCTGGAACACTGAAGCTTTCTTT. As protein: CASIDSIWNTEAFF.

V usage is TRBV5-5 and J usage is TRBJ2-7, with D tentatively TRBD1 (6 bases). CDR3 size: 15 residues. Germline lookup yields CDR1 SGHKS and CDR2 YYEKEE (reference sequence). V lost 4 bases and J lost 0, with 14 bases in between. CDR3 protein: CASSTTGWGSYEQYF. The CDR3 DNA reads as TGTGCCAGCAGCACCACAGGGTGGGGCTCCTACGAGCAGTACTTC.

The V call is TRBV20-1, the J call TRBJ2-7; 8 nucleotides match TRBD1. Germline V lookup: CDR1 DFQATT, CDR2 SNEGSKA (reference sequence). The CDR3 consists of 15 residues. J lost 6 bases, V lost 3 bases, and 13 bases had no gene match. CDR3 loop: CSASRLTGDRGEQYF. DNA for the CDR3: TGCAGTGCTAGCAGACTGACAGGGGATCGTGGCGAGCAGTACTTC.

The chain is built from TRBV27 and TRBJ2-3, with 9 bases fitting TRBD2. CDR1 is MNHEY, CDR2 SMNVEV, per germline (reference sequence). The V and J ends lost 7 bases and 4 bases, in that order; junction bases with no gene match: 9. The CDR3 totals 15 residues. The CDR3 here is CASKAGGGFADTQYF. Written as DNA, the CDR3 is TGTGCCAGCAAGGCGGGAGGGGGATTCGCAGATACGCAGTATTTT.

The rearrangement joins TRBV20-1 to TRBJ2-5, with 8 bases lining up with TRBD2. Trimming at V came to 5 bases and at J to 5 bases, leaving 13 bases not matched to a gene. In germline, CDR1 is DFQATT, CDR2 SNEGSKA (reference sequence). The CDR3 is 15 residues long. CDR3 sequence (DNA): TGCAGTGCTGACAGTAGGGCGGGGGGTTTGGAGACCCAGTACTTC. It yields the protein CSADSRAGGLETQYF.

The chain links TRBV30 to TRBJ1-5; no clear D gene. The CDR3 length is 13 residues. Germline V gene sequence: CDR1 GTSNPN, CDR2 SVGIG (reference sequence). Trimming stripped 1 base from V and 6 bases from J, with 10 bases between. CDR3 region: CAWSALLGQPQHF. Here the CDR3 DNA reads TGTGCCTGGAGTGCCCTTCTGGGTCAGCCCCAGCATTTT.

The rearrangement links TRBV7-8 to TRBJ2-7; D is undetermined. The CDR3 contains 12 residues. The ends were cut back, 3 bases at V and 6 bases at J, with 9 bases in the middle. From germline, CDR1 is SGHVS and CDR2 FQNEAQ. This CDR3 reads CASSFGNPEQYF. CDR3 coding DNA: TGTGCCAGCAGCTTTGGCAATCCCGAGCAGTACTTC.

This sequence joins TRBV29-1 and TRBJ2-2; D may be TRBD2 (6 bases). Per the germline V gene, CDR1 is SQVTM and CDR2 is ANQGSEA. The CDR3 is made up of 15 amino acids. Trimming removed 6 bases at V and 2 bases at J, with 16 bases between. DNA for the CDR3: TGCAGCGTCGGACCGGACTATCTAAACACCGGGGAGCTGTTTTTT. The encoded protein is CSVGPDYLNTGELFF.

This clonotype was recorded a few times. V is TRBV7-2 and J is TRBJ2-4; D is possibly TRBD1 (6 bases). Trimming took 0 bases from V and 7 from J, leaving 7 bases between them. CDR3 size: 13 residues. CDR1 is SGHTA, CDR2 FQGNSA, per germline. The CDR3 is CASSLAQGNIQYF. The CDR3 coding sequence is TGTGCCAGCAGCTTAGCGCAGGGGAACATTCAGTACTTC.

This chain uses TRBV5-1 with TRBJ1-6; 8 positions match TRBD1. The germline V gene has CDR1 SGHRS and CDR2 YFSETQ. The junction had 7 bases not matched to a gene; V was cut back by 4 bases and J by 7 bases. The CDR3 spans 15 residues. CDR3 protein: CASSIGQGFNSPLHF. CDR3 DNA: TGCGCCAGCAGCATTGGACAGGGTTTCAATTCACCCCTCCACTTT.

In its sample, this clonotype was seen a few times. The chain employs TRBV7-2 and TRBJ1-2, with 10 nucleotides matching TRBD1. CDR3 length: 17 residues. Germline V lookup: CDR1 SGHTA, CDR2 FQGNSA. V lost 5 bases, J lost 2 bases, and 11 bases stayed unmatched. This chain's CDR3 is CASSQGPGQGTNYGYTF. In DNA, the CDR3 is TGTGCCAGCAGCCAAGGTCCGGGACAGGGGACAAACTATGGCTACACCTTC. The whole variable domain, remainder taken from reference TRBV7-2 and TRBJ1-2, is GAGVSQSPSNKVTEKGKDVELRCDPISGHTALYWYRQSLGQGLEFLIYFQGNSAPDKSGLPSDRFSAERTGGSVSTLTIQRTQQEDSAVYLCASSQGPGQGTNYGYTFGSGTRLTVV.

This clonotype has at least ten counts. This chain uses TRBV10-3 with TRBJ2-3; 7 positions match TRBD2. The CDR3 runs 14 residues. Germline V CDR1 and CDR2: ENHRY, SYGVKD. J lost 5 bases, V lost 7 bases, and 9 bases had no gene match. CDR3 nucleotides: TGTGCCATCACCGGCGGGGGAGCACAAGATACGCAGTATTTT. This gives the protein CAITGGGAQDTQYF.

The chain uses TRBV25-1 and TRBJ1-1; 7 nucleotides agree with TRBD1. The trim removed 5 bases at V and 3 bases at J, leaving 6 bases unmatched. Germline V gives CDR1 MGHDK, CDR2 SYGVNS. The CDR3 is 14 amino acids. The CDR3 DNA reads as TGTGCCAGCAGTCCCTACAGGGGATACACTGAAGCTTTCTTT. As protein: CASSPYRGYTEAFF.

This chain uses TRBV7-2 with TRBJ1-1; 11 positions match TRBD1. The germline V gene has CDR1 SGHTA and CDR2 FQGNSA. CDR3 length equals 16 residues. V gave up 5 bases and J gave up 1 base; unmatched junction bases: 6. The CDR3 coding sequence is TGTGCCAGCAGCGCCTGGACAGGGGGCCCGAACACTGAAGCTTTCTTT. Its translation: CASSAWTGGPNTEAFF.

The V gene is TRBV4-1, the J gene TRBJ2-2; 7 positions agree with TRBD1. After removal of 6 bases from V and 6 bases from J, the junction contained 4 bases not matched to a gene. Germline CDR1 reads MGHRA; CDR2 reads YSYEKL. The CDR3 is 13 amino acids. The CDR3 DNA is TGCGCCAGCAGAATAGACAGGGCCGGGGAGCTGTTTTTT. Translated, it gives CASRIDRAGELFF.

CDR3 residues: CSALRRDGQETQYF. CDR3 coding DNA: TGCAGTGCTCTTCGCCGGGACGGACAAGAGACCCAGTACTTC. The rearrangement uses TRBV20-1 and TRBJ2-7; D is perhaps TRBD1 or TRBD2 (5 bases each). Matching the DNA end better, TRBJ2-5 makes the J call doubtful. Germline V CDR1 and CDR2: DFQATT, SNEGSKA (reference sequence). This CDR3 contains 14 residues.